These 22 T cell receptor beta chains came from one sample sequenced in a study of siplizumab effects on memory and regulatory T cells (dated by TCRdb to the late 2010s). The method behind the library was the immunoSEQ multiplex PCR assay. TCRdb stores this immuneACCESS table with in-frame sequences only. Part of the clones is absent; in the studies checked, under half of the shortfall reflects unresolved V genes, and no reason is known for the rest. The sample table lists around 100,000 clones, approximately 93% of them with a count of one. Less than 0.4% of the sample goes to the ten largest clones. Sequencing used non-Treg CD4+ T cells sorted from blood. The cell subset or site label for this specimen denotes: FACS-sorted unstimulated CD4+ non-regulatory T cells. The receptors originated from a human donor in good health.

The J gene is TRBJ2-7, the V gene TRBV7-2; D may correspond to TRBD1 or TRBD2 (6 bases each). Germline loops: CDR1 SGHTA, CDR2 FQGNSA. This CDR3 has 14 residues. V was shortened by 7 bases and J by 2 bases, with 15 bases between the two germline ends. The CDR3 region is CASNVVGGAYEQYF. CDR3 bases: TGTGCCAGCAACGTCGTGGGGGGCGCCTACGAGCAGTACTTC.

V gene TRBV4-2 combines with J gene TRBJ2-1; maybe TRBD1 (5 bases). Per germline, CDR1 LGHNA and CDR2 YNFKEQ. This CDR3 spans 13 amino acids. The ends were cut back, 0 bases at V and 10 bases at J, with 10 bases in the middle. Here the CDR3 DNA reads TGTGCCAGCAGCCAAGATGCCAGGGCAGAGCAGTTCTTC. This translates into CASSQDARAEQFF.

V and J are TRBV28 and TRBJ1-5, with D unclear. The CDR3 has 16 residues. In germline, CDR1 is MDHEN, CDR2 SYDVKM. V was clipped by 2 bases and J by 4 bases, with 15 bases between them. The CDR3 DNA reads as TGTGCCAGCAGTTTACGCGCGGGAATGGGGAATCAGCCCCAGCATTTT. This translates into CASSLRAGMGNQPQHF.

This chain uses TRBV9 with TRBJ1-5; D is uncertain. Germline CDR1 SGDLS, CDR2 YYNGEE. Trimming left V 2 bases short and J 4 bases short, with 10 bases between. The CDR3 is 14 residues long. As DNA, the CDR3 is TGTGCCAGCAGCGTCGGCCACCAAAATCAGCCCCAGCATTTT. Its translation is CASSVGHQNQPQHF.

Comment on this clone: The sample holds other DNA sequences that translate to the same CDR3. The rearrangement links TRBV30 to TRBJ2-1; the D is unclear. The V end was cut by 3 bases, the J end by 7 bases, with 4 bases between. The CDR3 runs to 10 residues. Germline V gene sequence: CDR1 GTSNPN, CDR2 SVGIG (reference sequence). CDR3 protein: CAWRGNEQFF. As DNA, the CDR3 is TGTGCCTGGAGGGGGAATGAGCAGTTCTTC.

The V and J genes are TRBV5-1 and TRBJ2-2; 12 positions match TRBD2. J gave up 0 bases and V 1 base, and 4 bases lay outside the gene matches. The germline CDR1 and CDR2 sequences are SGHRS and YFSETQ. This CDR3 has 18 amino acids. The CDR3 bases are TGCGCCAGCAGCTTGACGGGACTAGCGGGTTCGAACACCGGGGAGCTGTTTTTT. This sequence encodes CASSLTGLAGSNTGELFF.

The chain is built from TRBV4-1 and TRBJ2-5; possibly TRBD2 for D (5 bases). With 1 base removed from V and 3 bases from J, the gap between germline ends came to 6 bases. This CDR3 spans 13 amino acids. Per the germline V gene, CDR1 is MGHRA and CDR2 is YSYEKL. In DNA, the CDR3 is TGCGCCAGCAGCCAAGCCGGGAAAGAGACCCAGTACTTC. It translates to CASSQAGKETQYF.

This chain joins TRBV5-1 and TRBJ1-5, with TRBD1 as a possible D gene (5 bases). Trimming removed 0 bases from V and 2 bases from J, with 15 bases in between. Germline V lookup: CDR1 SGHRS, CDR2 YFSETQ. The CDR3 contains 17 residues. CDR3 nucleotides: TGCGCCAGCAGCTTGGGCGTGCGGGGCACGGGCAATCAGCCCCAGCATTTT. Its translation is CASSLGVRGTGNQPQHF. The variable domain in full, with the rest retrieved from reference TRBV5-1 and TRBJ1-5, is KAGVTQTPRYLIKTRGQQVTLSCSPISGHRSVSWYQQTPGQGLQFLFEYFSETQRNKGNFPGRFSGRQFSNSRSEMNVSTLELGDSALYLCASSLGVRGTGNQPQHFGDGTRLSIL.

This chain uses TRBV30 with TRBJ1-4; possibly TRBD1 for D (5 bases). The ends were cut back, 6 bases at V and 0 bases at J, with 14 bases in the middle. From germline, CDR1 is GTSNPN and CDR2 SVGIG (reference sequence). The CDR3 consists of 15 residues. The CDR3 sequence: CACSVGAATNEKLFF. In DNA, the CDR3 is TGTGCCTGCTCTGTAGGGGCTGCAACTAATGAAAAACTGTTTTTT.

This rearrangement joins TRBV11-3 to TRBJ2-1; 8 bases agree with TRBD2. Germline lookup yields CDR1 SGHNT and CDR2 YENEEA. This CDR3 has 15 residues. V lost 4 bases and J lost 2; bases outside the gene matches: 4. The DNA of the CDR3 is TGTGCCAGCAGCTACGGGGGACTAGCCTACAATGAGCAGTTCTTC. It is translated as CASSYGGLAYNEQFF.

This chain links TRBV9 with TRBJ1-1; a weak D match, TRBD1 (6 bases). The ends were cut back, 2 bases at V and 1 base at J, with 12 bases in the middle. From germline, CDR1 is SGDLS and CDR2 YYNGEE. This CDR3 is 15 amino acids long. The CDR3 reads CASSVGWTENTEAFF. CDR3 DNA: TGTGCCAGCAGCGTCGGCTGGACAGAGAACACTGAAGCTTTCTTT. The whole variable domain, remainder taken from reference TRBV9 and TRBJ1-1, is DSGVTQTPKHLITATGQRVTLRCSPRSGDLSVYWYQQSLDQGLQFLIQYYNGEERAKGNILERFSAQQFPDLHSELNLSSLELGDSALYFCASSVGWTENTEAFFGQGTRLTVV.

This clone was recorded only once. This chain links TRBV13 with TRBJ2-3, with 7 nucleotides matching TRBD1. The junction had 5 bases not matched to a gene; V was cut back by 5 bases and J by 0 bases. The CDR3 length is 15 residues. The germline gives CDR1 PRHDT, CDR2 FYEKMQ (reference sequence). Written as DNA, the CDR3 is TGTGCCAGCAGCAGACCAGGGGGAAGCACAGATACGCAGTATTTT. Amino acids: CASSRPGGSTDTQYF.

The genes are TRBV5-8 and TRBJ2-4; D is unresolved. Germline assignment: CDR1 SGHTS and CDR2 YDEGEE. The V end was cut by 4 bases, the J end by 0 bases, with 5 bases between. This CDR3 has 13 amino acids. The DNA of the CDR3 is TGTGCCAGCAGCCAGACAGCCAAAAACATTCAGTACTTC. It yields the protein CASSQTAKNIQYF.

A single count supports this clone. V and J are TRBV5-4 and TRBJ2-5; possible D gene TRBD1, 6 bases. The germline CDR1 and CDR2 sequences are SGHNT and YYREEE (reference sequence). Trimming left V 1 base short and J 5 bases short, with 15 bases between. This CDR3 has 15 residues. DNA of the CDR3: TGTGCCAGCAGCTTGTGGATACAGGGTGGGGAGACCCAGTACTTC. Its translation is CASSLWIQGGETQYF.

The rearrangement joins TRBV6-6 to TRBJ1-1, with D possibly TRBD1 on 6 matching bases. V lost 8 bases to trimming and J lost 1 base, with 11 bases between them. This CDR3 has 13 residues. Germline loops: CDR1 MNHNY, CDR2 SVGAGI (reference sequence). CDR3 residues: CASGSRGNTEAFF. The CDR3 DNA reads as TGTGCCAGCGGCAGCAGGGGGAACACTGAAGCTTTCTTT.

This chain links TRBV6-6 with TRBJ1-1; the D is unclear. Trimming removed 5 bases from V and 1 base from J, with 8 bases in between. The CDR3 consists of 13 residues. Germline lookup yields CDR1 MNHNY and CDR2 SVGAGI (reference sequence). CDR3 bases: TGTGCCAGCAGTCCTTATCGGAACACTGAAGCTTTCTTT. Its translation is CASSPYRNTEAFF.

The CDR3 here is CAISERTGYEQYF. CDR3 nucleotide sequence: TGTGCCATCAGTGAAAGGACTGGCTACGAGCAGTACTTC. The J gene is TRBJ2-7, the V gene TRBV10-3; TRBD2 might be the D (5 bases). Trimming took off 3 bases at V and 3 bases at J, with 9 bases between the two ends. Germline V CDR1 and CDR2: ENHRY, SYGVKD. The CDR3 sequence is 13 residues long.

The gene calls are TRBV19 and TRBJ1-5, with a possible D match to TRBD1 (5 bases). Germline lookup yields CDR1 LNHDA and CDR2 SQIVND (reference sequence). V shed 0 bases and J shed 5 bases, with 8 bases lying between them. CDR3 length: 14 residues. The CDR3 region has the DNA TGTGCCAGTAGTATAGAAGGAGGGGATCAGCCCCAGCATTTT. It is translated as CASSIEGGDQPQHF.

This sequence joins TRBV4-1 and TRBJ2-1; D is undetermined. V was cut by 4 bases and J by 6 bases, with 19 bases left in between. Germline V CDR1 and CDR2: MGHRA, YSYEKL. The CDR3 has 16 residues. The CDR3 bases are TGCGCCAGCAGCCCAACTCTTCCCCTCACGCCCAATGAGCAGTTCTTC. It yields the protein CASSPTLPLTPNEQFF.

This clone occurred once. The rearrangement uses TRBV30 and TRBJ2-2; D call uncertain. CDR1 and CDR2 from the germline V gene are GTSNPN and SVGIG (reference sequence). CDR3 length equals 13 residues. Trimming removed 3 bases at V and 4 bases at J, with 9 bases between. The CDR3 region is CAWRPSPTGELFF. CDR3 sequence (DNA): TGTGCCTGGAGGCCGTCCCCCACCGGGGAGCTGTTTTTT.

This rearrangement joins TRBV6-1 to TRBJ2-1; D is perhaps TRBD2 (5 bases). Germline assignment: CDR1 MNHNS and CDR2 SASEGT. V lost 6 bases, J lost 9 bases, and 9 bases lay in between. The CDR3 runs 11 residues. CDR3 protein: CASRLASEQFF. Written as DNA, the CDR3 is TGTGCCAGCAGGCTAGCTAGTGAGCAGTTCTTC.

This clone was detected once. The V and J genes are TRBV27 and TRBJ2-7; D might be TRBD2 (7 bases). The CDR3 consists of 14 residues. Between the trimmed V and J ends, which lost 1 base and 6 bases, there was a span of 13 bases. Germline V gene lookup returns CDR1 MNHEY and CDR2 SMNVEV (reference sequence). The chain's CDR3 is CASSLFRGAPEQYF. The CDR3 nucleotides are TGTGCCAGCAGTTTATTTCGGGGGGCGCCCGAGCAGTACTTC.